A selection of T cell receptor beta chains follows, all from one sample in a study of control samples from healthy donors and cancer patients. Clones were read by immunoSEQ multiplex PCR, and TCRdb kept only the in-frame ones, dropping some. The data contain about 410,000 clones, approximately 90% of them singletons. Material for sequencing was PBMCs. The receptors come from a man between 35 and 55 years old with head and neck cancer. Both conserved end residues are part of each CDR3. The D gene is left open where the match is weak. The listing skips clone size in some rows; elsewhere it reads once, few, many or a size class.

D gene: NA
J gene: TRBJ1-3
V gene: TRBV30
clone size: NA
CDR3 protein: CASLGAGNTIYF
CDR3 DNA: TGTGCCAGCTTAGGGGCCGGAAACACCATATATTTT

D gene: TRBD1
J gene: TRBJ2-4
V gene: TRBV11-2
clone size: NA
CDR3 protein: CASSLDPGQGANIQYF
CDR3 DNA: TGTGCCAGCAGCTTAGATCCGGGACAGGGAGCAAACATTCAGTACTTC

D gene: NA
J gene: TRBJ2-5
V gene: TRBV24-1
clone size: NA
CDR3 protein: CATSARVMGTQYF
CDR3 DNA: TGTGCCACCAGTGCGAGAGTAATGGGGACCCAGTACTTC

D gene: NA
J gene: TRBJ2-3
V gene: TRBV6-6
clone size: NA
CDR3 protein: CASSYTGSSTDTQYF
CDR3 DNA: TGTGCCAGCAGTTATACAGGGTCTAGCACAGATACGCAGTATTTT

D gene: TRBD2
J gene: TRBJ2-1
V gene: TRBV5-1
clone size: NA
CDR3 protein: CASSLVAGLAGGNEQFF
CDR3 DNA: TGCGCCAGCAGCTTGGTCGCGGGACTAGCGGGAGGTAATGAGCAGTTCTTC

D gene: NA
J gene: TRBJ2-7
V gene: TRBV30
clone size: NA
CDR3 protein: CAWRRGGQTYEQYF
CDR3 DNA: TGTGCCTGGAGGAGGGGAGGTCAGACCTACGAGCAGTACTTC

D gene: NA
J gene: TRBJ1-4
V gene: TRBV2
clone size: NA
CDR3 protein: CASGGEEKLFF
CDR3 DNA: TGTGCCAGCGGGGGCGAGGAAAAACTGTTTTTT

D gene: NA
J gene: TRBJ1-6
V gene: TRBV9
clone size: NA
CDR3 protein: CASSGTGSRGSPLHF
CDR3 DNA: TGTGCCAGCAGCGGGACCGGGTCCAGGGGATCACCCCTCCACTTT

D gene: TRBD1
J gene: TRBJ1-5
V gene: TRBV6-5
clone size: NA
CDR3 protein: CASNGGQDNQPQHF
CDR3 DNA: TGTGCCAGCAATGGAGGACAGGACAATCAGCCCCAGCATTTT

D gene: TRBD2
J gene: TRBJ2-3
V gene: TRBV9
clone size: NA
CDR3 protein: CASSAGGVDTQYF
CDR3 DNA: TGTGCCAGCTCAGCGGGGGGGGTAGATACGCAGTATTTT

D gene: NA
J gene: TRBJ1-2
V gene: TRBV2
clone size: NA
CDR3 protein: CASSGSPGQPNYGYTF
CDR3 DNA: TGTGCCAGCAGTGGCTCCCCGGGACAACCCAACTATGGCTACACCTTC

D gene: NA
J gene: TRBJ2-1
V gene: TRBV28
clone size: NA
CDR3 protein: CASNLPSAGKVEQFF
CDR3 DNA: TGTGCCAGCAACCTCCCCTCGGCAGGGAAGGTTGAGCAGTTCTTC

D gene: NA
J gene: TRBJ2-1
V gene: TRBV28
clone size: once
CDR3 protein: CASSLETGWQDHEQFF
CDR3 DNA: TGTGCCAGCAGTTTAGAAACTGGGTGGCAGGACCATGAGCAGTTCTTC

D gene: TRBD1
J gene: TRBJ2-3
V gene: TRBV15
clone size: NA
CDR3 protein: CATSIPGQGPLPQYF
CDR3 DNA: TGTGCCACCAGCATACCGGGACAGGGGCCCCTGCCGCAGTATTTT

D gene: NA
J gene: TRBJ2-2
V gene: TRBV3-1/TRBV3-2
clone size: NA
CDR3 protein: CASSQVVARGELFF
CDR3 DNA: TGTGCCAGCAGCCAAGTGGTGGCGCGCGGGGAGCTGTTTTTT

D gene: NA
J gene: TRBJ1-1
V gene: TRBV3-1/TRBV3-2
clone size: NA
CDR3 protein: CASSQVSETEAFF
CDR3 DNA: TGTGCCAGCAGCCAAGTTTCGGAAACTGAAGCTTTCTTT

D gene: NA
J gene: TRBJ2-2
V gene: TRBV19
clone size: NA
CDR3 protein: CAILSSGELFF
CDR3 DNA: TGTGCCATCCTTTCGTCCGGGGAGCTGTTTTTT

D gene: NA
J gene: TRBJ1-3
V gene: TRBV28
clone size: NA
CDR3 protein: CASSPPAGNTIYF
CDR3 DNA: TGTGCCAGCAGCCCCCCCGCCGGAAACACCATATATTTT

D gene: NA
J gene: TRBJ1-2
V gene: TRBV2
clone size: NA
CDR3 protein: CASSVWGYGYTF
CDR3 DNA: TGTGCCAGCAGTGTCTGGGGCTATGGCTACACCTTC

D gene: NA
J gene: TRBJ1-5
V gene: TRBV7-2
clone size: NA
CDR3 protein: CASSLSGVDQPQHF
CDR3 DNA: TGTGCCAGCAGCTTATCAGGGGTCGATCAGCCCCAGCATTTT

D gene: TRBD1
J gene: TRBJ1-6
V gene: TRBV28
clone size: few
CDR3 protein: CASSGTGGRASYNSPLHF
CDR3 DNA: TGTGCCAGCAGCGGGACAGGGGGCCGGGCCTCCTATAATTCACCCCTCCACTTT

D gene: NA
J gene: TRBJ2-3
V gene: TRBV28
clone size: NA
CDR3 protein: CASSLMDTQYF
CDR3 DNA: TGTGCCAGCAGCCTCATGGATACGCAGTATTTT

D gene: NA
J gene: TRBJ2-3
V gene: TRBV11-3
clone size: NA
CDR3 protein: CASPLGSPSTDTQYF
CDR3 DNA: TGTGCCTCCCCCCTGGGCAGCCCAAGCACAGATACGCAGTATTTT

D gene: TRBD1
J gene: TRBJ1-2
V gene: TRBV5-4
clone size: few
CDR3 protein: CASSPQQGGSGYTF
CDR3 DNA: TGTGCCAGCAGCCCCCAACAGGGGGGAAGTGGCTACACCTTC

D gene: NA
J gene: TRBJ1-6
V gene: TRBV30
clone size: NA
CDR3 protein: CAWSQWGLSSYNSPLHF
CDR3 DNA: TGTGCCTGGAGCCAATGGGGGTTGAGCTCCTATAATTCACCCCTCCACTTT

D gene: TRBD1
J gene: TRBJ2-7
V gene: TRBV19
clone size: NA
CDR3 protein: CASSIAGTAPYEQYF
CDR3 DNA: TGTGCCAGTAGTATAGCTGGGACAGCACCCTACGAGCAGTACTTC

D gene: NA
J gene: TRBJ1-2
V gene: TRBV30
clone size: NA
CDR3 protein: CAWGQQDYGYTF
CDR3 DNA: TGTGCCTGGGGACAGCAAGACTATGGCTACACCTTC

D gene: TRBD2
J gene: TRBJ2-5
V gene: TRBV3-1/TRBV3-2
clone size: NA
CDR3 protein: CASTPTSGGPGETQYF
CDR3 DNA: TGTGCCAGCACCCCGACTAGCGGGGGGCCGGGGGAGACCCAGTACTTC